The source of this T cell receptor (beta chain) is a study of T-cell memory formation after mild COVID-19. Study outcomes and limitations: Clones shrinking from day 15 to 85 showed even CD4/CD8 mixes; later expanders tilted CD4+. Researchers report contracting CD4+ clones mostly in CM and EM, with CD8+ clones in EMRA. Nothing showed for sure that second-wave clones peaking on day 37 were SARS-CoV-2 specific.

Constant-segment-primed 5'RACE gave TCR alpha and TCR beta cDNA libraries with sample barcodes and UMIs. TCRdb reprocessed the 5' RACE reads with MiXCR, giving one entry per CDR3 protein. The data show some 600,000 distinct CDR3 sequences, 17% seen once. The CDR3 consists of 14 residues. Germline loops: CDR1 SEHNR, CDR2 FQNEAQ (reference sequence). Trimming left V 1 base short and J 4 bases short, with 10 bases between. A remark on this clonotype: Antigen unknown.

The clonotype comes from an adult woman who had mild COVID-19 (a few samples of this study predate the infection). Cell type and time point are not known. The chain links TRBV7-9 to TRBJ1-2; weak D call: TRBD1 (5 bases). The sample consisted of PBMCs or a T cell subset sorted from them (not recorded which). This CDR3 is CASSLEQGIYGYTF. The CDR3 DNA is TGTGCCAGCAGCTTAGAGCAGGGTATCTATGGCTACACCTTC.